These 21 T cell receptor beta chains originate from one sample sequenced in a study of vaccination and CD4 T cells after COVID-19. Scientists ran DNA taken from cultured CD4+ T cells through the Oncomine TCR Beta short-read assay for sequencing. TCRdb redid the calling of the PCR reads with MiXCR, one entry per CDR3 protein. This table has some 11,000 distinct CDR3 sequences, under 30% appearing once. As for treatment: roughly ten-day PBMC culture with coronavirus spike peptide pools or control peptides (ViraFEST assay). Their recognized antigens are unknown. The sample comprised cultured CD4+ T cells from blood. Every receptor here comes from a human donor with COVID-19.

This clonotype was picked up a small number of times. The genes are TRBV11-3 and TRBJ2-7; TRBD2 might be the D (6 bases). Germline V gives CDR1 SGHNT, CDR2 YENEEA. This CDR3 contains 13 residues. Trimming cost V 3 bases and J 3 bases, with 9 bases left between them. The CDR3 here is CASSFWGDYEQYF. The CDR3, as DNA: TGTGCCAGCAGCTTTTGGGGGGACTACGAGCAGTACTTC. Full variable domain (missing parts from reference TRBV11-3 and TRBJ2-7): EAGVVQSPRYKIIEKKQPVAFWCNPISGHNTLYWYLQNLGQGPELLIRYENEEAVDDSQLPKDRFSAERLKGVDSTLKIQPAELGDSAVYLCASSFWGDYEQYFGPGTRLTVT.

V and J are TRBV7-2 and TRBJ2-5; 9 bases are shared with TRBD1. Looked up from germline, CDR1 is SGHTA and CDR2 is FQGNSA. After removal of 6 bases from V and 6 bases from J, the junction contained 11 bases not matched to a gene. The CDR3 covers 15 residues. The CDR3 protein is CASSDQGQGLKTQYF. The DNA of the CDR3 is TGTGCCAGCAGTGATCAGGGACAGGGATTAAAGACCCAGTACTTC. The variable domain in full, completed from reference TRBV7-2 and TRBJ2-5, reads GAGVSQSPSNKVTEKGKDVELRCDPISGHTALYWYRQSLGQGLEFLIYFQGNSAPDKSGLPSDRFSAERTGGSVSTLTIQRTQQEDSAVYLCASSDQGQGLKTQYFGPGTRLLVL.

This clonotype occurred once. The chain couples TRBV5-1 to TRBJ2-7; D is unresolved. The CDR3 is 11 amino acids. Germline V gives CDR1 SGHRS, CDR2 YFSETQ. Trimming removed 0 bases at V and 3 bases at J, with 1 base between. The CDR3 spells CASSLVYEQYF. Here the CDR3 DNA reads TGCGCCAGCAGCTTGGTCTACGAGCAGTACTTC.

The chain recombines TRBV19 with TRBJ2-5; no reliable D call. This CDR3 has 16 residues. With 1 base removed from V and 3 bases from J, the gap between germline ends came to 15 bases. From germline, CDR1 is LNHDA and CDR2 SQIVND (reference sequence). The CDR3, as DNA: TGTGCCAGTAGTATAGCCCTGGAGAGGTGGGAAGAGACCCAGTACTTC. This sequence encodes CASSIALERWEETQYF.

This clonotype was detected a few times. V gene TRBV28 combines with J gene TRBJ1-2; D unclear. V shed 2 bases and J shed 8 bases, with 12 bases lying between them. From germline, CDR1 is MDHEN and CDR2 SYDVKM. The CDR3 sequence is 13 residues long. This CDR3 is CASSLRELRGYTF. In DNA form, the CDR3 reads TGTGCCAGCAGTTTAAGGGAACTGCGCGGCTACACCTTC.

This chain uses TRBV7-9 with TRBJ1-5; 9 nucleotides line up with TRBD1. V was pared by 4 bases and J by 4 bases, with 5 bases of the junction left unmatched. The CDR3 runs 15 residues. Germline values: CDR1 SEHNR, CDR2 FQNEAQ (reference sequence). The CDR3 region has the DNA TGTGCCAGCAGCTCCAACAGGGGGCTTAATCAGCCCCAGCATTTT. Translating gives CASSSNRGLNQPQHF. Combining the CDR3 with reference TRBV7-9 and TRBJ1-5 gives the whole variable domain DTGVSQNPRHKITKRGQNVTFRCDPISEHNRLYWYRQTLGQGPEFLTYFQNEAQLEKSRLLSDRFSAERPKGSFSTLEIQRTEQGDSAMYLCASSSNRGLNQPQHFGDGTRLSIL.

J is TRBJ1-1 and V is TRBV11-1, with 7 bases identical to TRBD1. The CDR3 sequence is 14 residues long. In germline, CDR1 is SGHAT, CDR2 FQDESV (reference sequence). J lost 5 bases, V lost 3 bases, and 6 bases had no gene match. CDR3 DNA: TGTGCCAGCAGCTTCCCACAGGGGAGGACTGAAGCTTTCTTT. It yields the protein CASSFPQGRTEAFF.

This clonotype was detected a few times. This chain links TRBV6-1 with TRBJ1-1; 7 bases agree with TRBD1. V lost 5 bases, J lost 5 bases, and 8 bases stayed unmatched. CDR3 length: 14 residues. Germline CDR1 is MNHNS and CDR2 is SASEGT. The CDR3 is CASSIRQGRTEAFF. As DNA, the CDR3 is TGTGCCAGCAGTATCAGACAGGGAAGGACTGAAGCTTTCTTT.

The rearrangement uses TRBV12-3 or TRBV12-4 and TRBJ1-6; a possible D gene is TRBD1 (6 bases). V was trimmed by 5 bases and J by 5 bases, leaving 19 bases between them. This CDR3 is 17 amino acids long. The CDR3 region is CASSPRGGGVDNSPLHF. The CDR3 DNA reads TGTGCCAGCAGTCCAAGGGGGGGGGGAGTGGATAATTCACCCCTCCACTTT.

This clonotype was detected only a few times. The chain has TRBV7-2 and TRBJ2-7, with D unresolved. The V end was cut by 1 base, the J end by 5 bases, with 15 bases between. CDR1 and CDR2 (germline): SGHTA, FQGNSA. CDR3 length equals 15 residues. CDR3: CASSLEARKWHEQYF. The CDR3 DNA reads as TGTGCCAGCAGCTTAGAGGCCAGGAAATGGCACGAGCAGTACTTC.

In this sample, this clonotype turned up a few times. The CDR3 here is CSVGGQGAYGYTF. The DNA for the CDR3 is TGCAGCGTTGGTGGGCAGGGGGCCTATGGCTACACCTTC. V usage is TRBV29-1 and J usage is TRBJ1-2; 8 nucleotides line up with TRBD1. Germline assignment: CDR1 SQVTM and CDR2 ANQGSEA. The CDR3 is 13 amino acids. Trimming cost V 4 bases and J 4 bases; bases outside gene matches: 5.

A few counts support this clonotype. This chain joins TRBV6-1 and TRBJ1-4, with D possibly TRBD1 on 5 matching bases. The CDR3 spans 12 residues. From germline, CDR1 is MNHNS and CDR2 SASEGT. The ends were cut back, 7 bases at V and 7 bases at J, with 10 bases in the middle. The CDR3 nucleotides read TGTGCCAGCAAACAGGTACCTGAAAAACTGTTTTTT. It is translated as CASKQVPEKLFF.

Only a few counts were recorded for this clonotype. This rearrangement joins TRBV5-8 to TRBJ1-6, with 11 bases identical to TRBD1. The CDR3 is 21 residues long. The germline V gene has CDR1 SGHTS and CDR2 YDEGEE. Trimming removed 0 bases from V and 5 bases from J; junction bases left unmatched: 16. CDR3 bases: TGTGCCAGCAGCTTGGGGGTCTACCGGGACAGGGGGAAATCGAATAATTCACCCCTCCACTTT. Protein: CASSLGVYRDRGKSNNSPLHF.

The chain has TRBV28 and TRBJ2-3; the D gene could be TRBD1 or TRBD2 (6 bases each). The germline gives CDR1 MDHEN, CDR2 SYDVKM. The CDR3 contains 14 residues. Trimming cost V 5 bases and J 2 bases, with 11 bases left between them. In DNA form, the CDR3 reads TGTGCCAGCAGTCTAGGGGGGCCCACAGATACGCAGTATTTT. As protein: CASSLGGPTDTQYF.

The chain carries TRBV5-4 and TRBJ1-1; D remains unclear. The CDR3 sequence is 13 residues long. Germline CDR1 is SGHNT and CDR2 is YYREEE (reference sequence). With 5 bases removed from V and 0 bases from J, the gap between germline ends came to 8 bases. CDR3 protein: CASSLELNTEAFF. The CDR3 DNA is TGTGCCAGCAGTCTTGAACTGAACACTGAAGCTTTCTTT.

The V call is TRBV19, the J call TRBJ2-1, with TRBD2 as a possible D gene (6 bases). The V and J ends lost 5 bases and 4 bases respectively, with 15 bases between them. CDR3 length equals 15 residues. Germline values: CDR1 LNHDA, CDR2 SQIVND (reference sequence). The CDR3 DNA follows: TGTGCCAGTAGTCCGACTGGCGGGGTGTACAATGAGCAGTTCTTC. It is translated as CASSPTGGVYNEQFF.

This clonotype was counted only a few times. The V gene is TRBV5-5, the J gene TRBJ1-1; D not resolved. The germline gives CDR1 SGHKS, CDR2 YYEKEE (reference sequence). This CDR3 region has 13 residues. The V end was cut by 2 bases, the J end by 4 bases, with 9 bases between. CDR3 loop: CASSFDFATEAFF. As DNA, the CDR3 is TGTGCCAGCAGCTTCGACTTTGCCACTGAAGCTTTCTTT.

This chain uses TRBV28 with TRBJ2-7; 7 nucleotides align to TRBD1. From germline, CDR1 is MDHEN and CDR2 SYDVKM. V lost 7 bases and J lost 2; bases outside the gene matches: 11. The CDR3 extends over 15 amino acids. This CDR3 reads CASTEPRTGTYEQYF. The CDR3, as DNA: TGTGCCAGCACCGAACCAAGGACAGGTACCTACGAGCAGTACTTC.

This clonotype has a handful of counts. The chain uses TRBV20-1 and TRBJ2-5, with 7 bases matching TRBD2. The CDR3 runs 15 residues. CDR1 is DFQATT and CDR2 is SNEGSKA in the germline V gene (reference sequence). V lost 3 bases to trimming and J lost 2 bases; unmatched junction nucleotides: 9. The CDR3 here is CSASMYGGGQETQYF. The CDR3 DNA is TGCAGTGCTAGCATGTATGGGGGGGGACAAGAGACCCAGTACTTC.

For this clonotype: The CDR3 does not close with the conserved phenylalanine or tryptophan, likely indicating a read error. The rearrangement links TRBV20-1 to TRBJ2-5; possibly TRBD1 for D (5 bases). CDR1 DFQATT and CDR2 SNEGSKA come from the germline V gene (reference sequence). The CDR3 sequence is 14 residues long. The germline V and J ends were trimmed by 6 bases and 0 bases, with 14 bases remaining between them. The CDR3 coding sequence is TGCAGTGCCCCGATGACAGCATACCAAGAGACCCAGTACCTC. It codes for CSAPMTAYQETQYL.

This clonotype was found a few times. The V call is TRBV6-4, the J call TRBJ2-3, with 8 bases lining up with TRBD1. The CDR3 totals 13 residues. V trimming: 6 bases; J trimming: 8 bases; junction bases outside the gene matches: 7. Germline CDR1 MRHNA, CDR2 SNTAGT. CDR3 sequence reads: CASRNDRGTTQYF. The CDR3 DNA follows: TGTGCCAGCAGAAACGACAGGGGCACTACGCAGTATTTT.